A selection of T cell receptor beta chains follows, all from one sample in a study of T cell responses to AZD1222 COVID-19 vaccine. The method was immunoSEQ multiplex PCR; TCRdb's version includes in-frame clones alone and lacks a portion of them. Among some 120,000 clones listed, about 90% were seen once. Source: peripheral blood, taken on day 0 of AZD1222 vaccination. The origin of the receptors is an adult in good health. The CDR3 runs from the conserved cysteine through the conserved F or W. Each record gives: clone size, D gene, J gene, V gene, CDR3 protein, CDR3 DNA. D genes are given only for firm matches. Size values are once, few and many counts, or a class for expanded clones, and some rows have none.

NA	TRBD2	TRBJ2-1	TRBV20-1	CSASKRGYQGPYNEQFF	TGCAGTGCTAGTAAGCGGGGATATCAAGGCCCCTACAATGAGCAGTTCTTC
NA	NA	TRBJ1-1	TRBV11-2	CASSLDQSWYENTEAFF	TGTGCCAGCAGCTTAGATCAGAGTTGGTACGAGAACACTGAAGCTTTCTTT
NA	NA	TRBJ2-7	TRBV5-4	CASSLGGRFYEQYF	TGTGCCAGCAGCTTGGGGGGTCGTTTCTACGAGCAGTACTTC
NA	NA	TRBJ2-7	TRBV2	CASSAGIIGHEQYF	TGTGCCAGCAGTGCAGGGATCATAGGGCACGAGCAGTACTTC
NA	NA	TRBJ1-2	TRBV28	CASSSAAEGYGYTF	TGTGCCAGCAGTTCGGCCGCTGAGGGCTATGGCTACACCTTC
NA	TRBD1	TRBJ1-4	TRBV2	CASSENPGQFNEKLFF	TGTGCCAGCAGTGAAAACCCGGGACAGTTTAATGAAAAACTGTTTTTT
few	NA	TRBJ1-5	TRBV7-8	CASSPGPGGGNQPQHF	TGTGCCAGCAGCCCCGGCCCGGGGGGCGGGAATCAGCCCCAGCATTTT
NA	TRBD1	TRBJ1-4	TRBV19	CASKDRGKNEKLFF	TGTGCCAGCAAGGACAGGGGAAAAAATGAAAAACTGTTTTTT
few	NA	TRBJ2-5	TRBV6-1	CASSEERISLSFGTQYF	TGTGCCAGCAGTGAAGAGAGGATAAGCCTCTCATTTGGGACCCAGTACTTC
NA	NA	TRBJ2-4	TRBV4-1	CASSQVTGKNIQYF	TGCGCCAGCAGCCAAGTTACCGGGAAAAACATTCAGTACTTC
NA	NA	TRBJ2-1	TRBV6-5	CASSYWSSSYNEQFF	TGTGCCAGCAGTTACTGGTCTAGCTCCTACAATGAGCAGTTCTTC
NA	TRBD1	TRBJ1-4	TRBV5-1	CASSPRAGGSANEKLFF	TGCGCCAGCAGCCCCCGGGCAGGGGGCTCAGCAAATGAAAAACTGTTTTTT
NA	NA	TRBJ1-4	TRBV7-9	CASSLGPRDGNEKLFF	TGTGCCAGCAGCTTGGGCCCCCGGGACGGAAATGAAAAACTGTTTTTT
NA	NA	TRBJ1-1	TRBV5-1	CASSLALGGPSEAFF	TGCGCCAGCAGCTTGGCCTTGGGGGGCCCCTCTGAAGCTTTCTTT
NA	TRBD1	TRBJ1-1	TRBV12-3/TRBV12-4	CASSPRQGTEAFF	TGTGCCAGCAGCCCAAGACAGGGCACTGAAGCTTTCTTT
NA	TRBD1	TRBJ1-4	TRBV7-2	CASSRQGKGEKLFF	TGTGCCAGCAGCAGACAGGGGAAGGGTGAAAAACTGTTTTTT
once	TRBD1	TRBJ1-2	TRBV14	CASSRTGNYGYTF	TGTGCCAGCAGCCGGACAGGGAACTATGGCTACACCTTC
NA	NA	TRBJ2-3	TRBV3-1/TRBV3-2	CASSQDSTGRQYF	TGTGCCAGCAGCCAAGATTCCACCGGAAGGCAGTATTTT
NA	TRBD1	TRBJ2-3	TRBV7-6	CASSFSGTGPDTQYF	TGTGCCAGCAGCTTCTCCGGGACAGGGCCAGATACGCAGTATTTT
NA	NA	TRBJ2-1	TRBV6-5	CASRTSAYNEQFF	TGTGCCAGCAGAACATCGGCCTACAATGAGCAGTTCTTC
NA	NA	TRBJ1-1	TRBV28	CASRDRAGRAFF	TGTGCCAGCAGGGACCGGGCGGGGCGAGCTTTCTTT